A single sample gave rise to the 10 T cell receptor beta chains below, sequenced in a study of cytotoxic CD8 clonotypes in ibrutinib-treated CLL. Sequencing used immunoSEQ multiplex PCR; TCRdb keeps in-frame clones, though not all of them. The sample includes almost 250,000 clones, around 70% of them seen just once. The sample was PBMCs, taken after 24 months of ibrutinib treatment. The receptors were sampled from a human donor with chronic lymphocytic leukemia.

The V call is TRBV7-9, the J call TRBJ2-5; D unclear. Germline V gene lookup returns CDR1 SEHNR and CDR2 FQNEAQ (reference sequence). Trimming left V 4 bases short and J 7 bases short, with 7 bases between. CDR3 size: 11 residues. Written as DNA, the CDR3 is TGTGCCAGCAGCTCTTCAGGGACCCAGTACTTC. Its protein is CASSSSGTQYF.

This clone has more than one count but fewer than ten. The genes are TRBV27 and TRBJ1-2; 7 nucleotides line up with TRBD1. The CDR3 loop spans 14 amino acids. The V segment lost 2 bases and the J segment 4 bases; nucleotides outside the gene matches: 4. From germline, CDR1 is MNHEY and CDR2 SMNVEV (reference sequence). CDR3 bases: TGTGCCAGCAGTTTACGACGGGACAGCTATGGCTACACCTTC. Protein product: CASSLRRDSYGYTF.

Comment on this clone: The same CDR3 also results from other DNA sequences found in this sample. The rearrangement uses TRBV11-2 and TRBJ2-3; D is unclear. This CDR3 spans 14 amino acids. Germline values: CDR1 SGHAT, CDR2 FQNNGV. Trimming removed 8 bases at V and 2 bases at J, with 14 bases between. The CDR3 DNA follows: TGTGCCAGCTCTACGGGCGGCTCCACAGATACGCAGTATTTT. Residues: CASSTGGSTDTQYF.

The chain employs TRBV6-6 and TRBJ2-4, with no clear D. CDR3 length: 16 amino acids. Between the trimmed V and J ends, which lost 4 bases and 1 base, there was a span of 14 bases. Looked up from germline, CDR1 is MNHNY and CDR2 is SVGAGI (reference sequence). The CDR3 reads CASSSLSISAKNIQYF. CDR3 DNA sequence: TGTGCCAGCAGTTCCTTAAGCATTTCGGCCAAAAACATTCAGTACTTC.

This chain uses TRBV6-5 with TRBJ2-7; D is perhaps TRBD1 or TRBD2 (6 bases each). From germline, CDR1 is MNHEY and CDR2 SVGAGI. Trimming took off 6 bases at V and 2 bases at J, with 14 bases between the two ends. This CDR3 has 14 residues. The CDR3 reads CASSSRDTTYEQYF. The CDR3 nucleotides read TGTGCCAGCAGCTCGCGGGACACCACCTACGAGCAGTACTTC.

In its sample, this clone was seen a few times. The chain has TRBV5-1 and TRBJ2-2; D is perhaps TRBD1 or TRBD2 (5 bases each). This CDR3 comprises 15 residues. V lost 3 bases, J lost 3 bases, and 12 bases lay in between. CDR1 is SGHRS, CDR2 YFSETQ, per germline. The CDR3 coding sequence is TGCGCCAGCAGCTGGGGAGAGGGGTACACCGGGGAGCTGTTTTTT. It codes for CASSWGEGYTGELFF.

The V and J genes are TRBV28 and TRBJ2-7; D is possibly TRBD2 (6 bases). The CDR3 sequence is 14 residues long. Germline lookup yields CDR1 MDHEN and CDR2 SYDVKM. Trimming pared 5 bases from V and 0 bases from J, leaving 11 bases between. The CDR3 sequence: CASSNRGTSYEQYF. CDR3 in DNA: TGTGCCAGCAGTAATCGGGGGACCTCCTACGAGCAGTACTTC. Combining the CDR3 with reference TRBV28 and TRBJ2-7 gives the whole variable domain DVKVTQSSRYLVKRTGEKVFLECVQDMDHENMFWYRQDPGLGLRLIYFSYDVKMKEKGDIPEGYSVSREKKERFSLILESASTNQTSMYLCASSNRGTSYEQYFGPGTRLTVT.

This clone was observed a single time. This sequence joins TRBV29-1 and TRBJ2-1; unclear D gene. Germline CDR1 is SQVTM and CDR2 is ANQGSEA. This CDR3 spans 14 amino acids. Trimming took off 3 bases at V and 0 bases at J, with 9 bases between the two ends. CDR3 coding DNA: TGCAGCGTTGAGGCCCCTAGCTCCTACAATGAGCAGTTCTTC. Translating it yields CSVEAPSSYNEQFF.

This chain joins TRBV29-1 and TRBJ2-1; 9 positions match TRBD1. J lost 9 bases, V lost 7 bases, and 10 bases had no gene match. CDR3 length: 13 residues. CDR1 and CDR2 from the germline V gene are SQVTM and ANQGSEA. CDR3 nucleotides: TGCAGCGGAGGCCACACAGGGGGCGGTGAGCAGTTCTTC. This encodes CSGGHTGGGEQFF.

This chain connects TRBV27 to TRBJ2-1; a possible D gene is TRBD2 (5 bases). Between the trimmed V and J ends, which lost 3 bases and 9 bases, there was a span of 12 bases. The CDR3 has 13 amino acids. Germline-derived CDR1 and CDR2 are MNHEY and SMNVEV (reference sequence). The CDR3 sequence is CASSFKTNAEQFF. CDR3 nucleotides: TGTGCCAGCAGTTTTAAGACTAACGCTGAGCAGTTCTTC.